A selection of T cell receptor beta chains follows, all from one sample in a study of blood T cell repertoires in COVID-19. The method was immunoSEQ multiplex PCR; TCRdb's version includes in-frame clones alone and lacks a portion of them. This sample yields 300,000 to 350,000 clones, of which 80% to 90% are seen a single time; about 6.3% belongs to the top ten. The source material was peripheral blood. The origin of the receptors is a woman aged 45-65 years with COVID-19, enrolled during active disease. Both conserved end residues are part of each CDR3.

V	J	CDR3
TRBV19	TRBJ1-3	CASSIELRSGNTIYF
TRBV6-1	TRBJ1-5	CASSDGTGFSNQPQHF
TRBV10-3	TRBJ2-3	CASSRGLAGAGGSPDTQYF
TRBV7-9	TRBJ1-1	CASSLATENTEAFF
TRBV2	TRBJ2-1	CASSELYYNEQFF
TRBV2	TRBJ2-2	CASSYEGLAVSTGELFF
TRBV7-2	TRBJ2-7	CASSPKASGGSYEQYF
TRBV3-1/TRBV3-2	TRBJ2-1	CASSPFLGGEQFF
TRBV3-1/TRBV3-2	TRBJ2-5	CASSTTSGLGVVAQYF
TRBV7-2	TRBJ2-1	CASSPRLAGAGEQFF
TRBV9	TRBJ1-2	CASSAQGDYGYTF
TRBV7-9	TRBJ2-7	CASSSAPKQGLLRYEQYF
TRBV11-1	TRBJ2-2	CASSLEAGNSGELFF
TRBV19	TRBJ1-1	CASSPRDRGNTEAFF
TRBV30	TRBJ1-1	CASDRVRGAEAFF
TRBV7-6	TRBJ1-4	CASSHQGALEKLFF
TRBV6-1	TRBJ2-7	CASSEELAGGRYEQYF
TRBV19	TRBJ2-1	CASSSSGRWLLYNEQFF
TRBV30	TRBJ2-7	CAWKTGLLRGEQYF
TRBV11-3	TRBJ1-2	CASSNRGNYGYTF
TRBV28	TRBJ2-7	CASSSGISAYEQYF
TRBV19	TRBJ2-3	CASKADRGSNTQYF
TRBV7-3	TRBJ2-7	CASSIRDRIYEQYF
TRBV4-1	TRBJ2-7	CASSQPTGGAGIEQYF
TRBV6-6	TRBJ2-7	CASSYRTSSIHEQYF
TRBV5-1	TRBJ1-6	CASSGDRPASYNSPLHF
TRBV7-9	TRBJ1-5	CASSAGTDNQPQHF
TRBV29-1	TRBJ2-5	CSVQTEGETQYF
TRBV29-1	TRBJ1-2	CSVDLTGPLYGYTF
TRBV27	TRBJ2-1	CASSSGRSYNEQFF
TRBV10-3	TRBJ1-1	CAISGGTDNTEAFF
TRBV12-3/TRBV12-4	TRBJ1-2	CASSLGQKNGYTF
TRBV6-2/TRBV6-3	TRBJ2-5	CASSYGTSGTNQETQYF
TRBV9	TRBJ2-2	CASSVGTSGMNTGELFF
TRBV21-1	TRBJ2-2	CASSKGTNEEAGELFF
TRBV27	TRBJ2-6	CASSLTSSGANVLTF
TRBV9	TRBJ2-7	CASSVAGQGSYEQYF
TRBV4-3	TRBJ1-2	CASSLGDSSGGYTF
TRBV18	TRBJ1-2	CASSPPSGTGGLSSGYTF
TRBV7-9	TRBJ2-7	CASSTRLARSYEQYF
TRBV7-9	TRBJ1-6	CASSLGQGFSPLHF
TRBV5-4	TRBJ2-2	CASSLTTRNTGELFF
TRBV29-1	TRBJ1-2	CSVVDRAHGYTF
TRBV10-3	TRBJ2-6	CAISPGLTIAGANVLTF
TRBV5-1	TRBJ2-3	CASTGLAGEDTQYF
TRBV6-2/TRBV6-3	TRBJ1-5	CASSYPDSTSLGGNQPQHF